This T cell receptor (beta chain) was sequenced during a study of blood T cell repertoires in COVID-19. Study summary: The United States, Italy and Spain were the sources of the acute and convalescent COVID-19 samples. The cDNA or gDNA used as material had been derived from T cells, B-cell-depleted T cells, or PBMCs.

CDR3 length: 15 residues. Looked up from germline, CDR1 is KGHSH and CDR2 is LQKENI. V lost 3 bases, J lost 1 base, and 10 bases lay in between. Original data processing: Estimates of nucleated cell counts were drawn from the amplification of reference gene primers. Profiled with immunoSEQ multiplex PCR; TCRdb holds only in-frame clones, not every one. V and J calls and clone size follow that table, whereas D and trimming were derived from the DNA. The repertoire includes about 180,000 clones, roughly nine tenths of them detected once, and roughly 20% sits in the top ten. Specimen: peripheral blood. The rearrangement joins TRBV18 to TRBJ1-3; D gene uncertain. This TCR came from a man between 70 and 80 years old with active or convalescent COVID-19. The CDR3 region has the DNA TGTGCCAGCTCACCTGATACGAGGTCTGGAAACACCATATATTTT. It yields the protein CASSPDTRSGNTIYF. Together with reference TRBV18 and TRBJ1-3, the CDR3 gives the full variable domain: NAGVMQNPRHLVRRRGQEARLRCSPMKGHSHVYWYRQLPEEGLKFMVYLQKENIIDESGMPKERFSAEFPKEGPSILRIQQVVRGDSAAYFCASSPDTRSGNTIYFGEGSWLTVV.